This T cell receptor (beta chain) is drawn from a study of shared clonotypes between healthy human individuals. CD4+ cells underwent separation, giving CD45RA+ naive and CD45RA-negative memory subsets. Genomic DNA per cell subset filled all wells of several immunoSEQ plates. Method: immunoSEQ multiplex PCR; TCRdb's copy keeps in-frame clones and lacks some. The data show 950,000 to 1,300,000 clones, about 74% seen once. V lost 4 bases and J lost 0, with 6 bases in between. The V gene's germline CDR1 is MRHNA and CDR2 SNTAGT. There are 13 residues in the CDR3. The V and J genes are TRBV6-4 and TRBJ1-1; D gene ambiguous. The sequence was obtained from a man younger than 30 in good health. The sequenced sample was memory CD4+ T cells sorted from blood. This sample's subset: CD45RA-negative fraction. CDR3 sequence reads: CASSAEVNTEAFF. CDR3 DNA sequence: TGTGCCAGCAGTGCCGAGGTGAACACTGAAGCTTTCTTT.